Reported below is one T cell receptor beta chain. The antigen it binds to is not known. Base quality data are lacking; no much larger clone is found one base away. From the cysteine through the phenylalanine, the CDR3 covers 13 amino acids. Only the CDR3 part of the read is kept: 39 bases, read in frame from the first base. CDR1 and CDR2 are drawn from the germline V gene: SNHLY, FYNNEI. V was cut back by 8 bases and J by 7 bases, leaving a gap of 15 bases between them. PBMCs were isolated by Ficoll-Paque density gradient centrifugation. TCRdb records Illumina NovaSeq 6000 as the sequencer. Using 5'RACE with constant-segment primers, TCRalpha and TCRbeta cDNA libraries were constructed, with sample barcodes and unique molecular identifiers added in the process. Trizol reagent was used to extract RNA from every sample. Library amplification was performed in two PCR steps, and a second sample barcode and Illumina TruSeq adapters were introduced in the second step. The libraries were sequenced on an Illumina NovaSeq using 2 x 150 bp paired-end reads. The study's own analysis went as follows. Reads were demultiplexed and collapsed into UMI-guided consensus sequences with migec v1.2.7. Using mixcr v2.1.11, UMI consensuses were aligned to TRA and TRB V and J templates and then assembled into clonotypes. Clonotypes were classified as expanded or contracted when called significant by both edgeR and NoisET, with noise models trained on biological replicates. For edgeR calls, the cutoffs were a false discovery rate-adjusted p below 0.01 and a log2 fold-change threshold of 1. As an exploratory analysis of dynamics, max-normalized trajectories of the 1000 most abundant clonotypes were examined with PCA combined with hierarchical clustering. The CD4 or CD8 phenotype of responding clones was assigned using the separately sequenced CD4+ and CD8+ repertoires. TCRdb ran its own pipeline on the public reads, namely fastp trimming at Q25 and MiXCR clone calling, and kept in-frame beta chains. Identical CDR3 protein sequences are pooled into one entry, listed with their most common genes and DNA. These V and J calls originate from TCRdb's pipeline instead of the authors' own analysis. The sample yields 40,000 to 55,000 distinct CDR3 sequences; about 7.3% were counted once. The ten largest account for less than 1.5% of the sample.

The sample belongs to a study of T-cell memory formation after mild COVID-19 (dated by TCRdb to about 2021). Study-wide context: Most TCR sequence clusters were specific to one of the two donors. T-cell clones expanding and contracting after mild COVID-19 in a couple of donors were tracked by longitudinal TCRalpha and TCRbeta repertoire sequencing. The cohort was made up of two young adult volunteers, one female and one male, who were previously healthy.

What the study reported, not specific to this receptor: Some responding clones were detected in pre-infection memory, suggesting pre-existing cross-reactive memory T cells joined the SARS-CoV-2 response. Contracting CD4+ clones were located mainly in the CM and EM memory subsets, whereas CD8+ clones were found to be enriched in EMRA. The second-wave clones that peaked on day 37 were not confirmed to be SARS-CoV-2 specific. The study included only a couple of mild cases, and larger cohorts that include severe cases with pre-infection samples were judged to be necessary. Clones that contracted from day 15 to 85 showed balanced CD4/CD8 phenotypes, whereas a second wave of clones that expanded from day 15 to 37 leaned towards CD4+.

This TCR was sampled from a man aged 18 to 29 who had mild COVID-19 (a few samples of this study predate the infection). The sample titles of this study are shuffled in the database, so cell type and time point are left out; the donor was told from shared clones. Sequenced sample: PBMCs or a T cell subset sorted from them (not recorded which). The chain links TRBV2 with TRBJ2-1, with the D gene uncertain. The nucleotides are TGTGCCAGCTCCCCCCTGGGTGGGAATGAGCAGTTCTTC. Protein translation: CASSPLGGNEQFF. When the CDR3 is completed using the reference TRBV2 and TRBJ2-1 genes on either side, the full variable domain is EPEVTQTPSHQVTQMGQEVILRCVPISNHLYFYWYRQILGQKVEFLVSFYNNEISEKSEIFDDQFSVERPDGSNFTLKIRSTKLEDSAMYFCASSPLGGNEQFFGPGTRLTVL.